This TCR beta chain was documented in a study of blood T cell repertoires in COVID-19. Study context: Samples came from the United States, Italy and Spain, spanning acute and convalescent COVID-19.

Profiled with immunoSEQ multiplex PCR; TCRdb holds only in-frame clones, not every one. This table holds about 170,000 clones, approximately 89% found once. The germline V gene has CDR1 LGHDT and CDR2 YNNKEL (reference sequence). J was trimmed by 6 bases and V by 3 bases; bases with no gene match: 8. The CDR3 covers 15 residues. Cohorts were assigned according to the clinical history that participants reported. Recovery among Cohort 3 donors was established by two negative PCRs, clearance, or symptom resolution. This rearrangement joins TRBV3-1 (or the pseudogene TRBV3-2) to TRBJ1-1; 9 nucleotides match TRBD1. This TCR was recovered from a young woman who had recovered from COVID-19. The material sequenced was PBMCs or T cells enriched from blood (not recorded which). CDR3 bases: TGTGCCAGCAGCCACACCGGGACAGGGAGCCCTGAAGCTTTCTTT. Amino acid sequence: CASSHTGTGSPEAFF.